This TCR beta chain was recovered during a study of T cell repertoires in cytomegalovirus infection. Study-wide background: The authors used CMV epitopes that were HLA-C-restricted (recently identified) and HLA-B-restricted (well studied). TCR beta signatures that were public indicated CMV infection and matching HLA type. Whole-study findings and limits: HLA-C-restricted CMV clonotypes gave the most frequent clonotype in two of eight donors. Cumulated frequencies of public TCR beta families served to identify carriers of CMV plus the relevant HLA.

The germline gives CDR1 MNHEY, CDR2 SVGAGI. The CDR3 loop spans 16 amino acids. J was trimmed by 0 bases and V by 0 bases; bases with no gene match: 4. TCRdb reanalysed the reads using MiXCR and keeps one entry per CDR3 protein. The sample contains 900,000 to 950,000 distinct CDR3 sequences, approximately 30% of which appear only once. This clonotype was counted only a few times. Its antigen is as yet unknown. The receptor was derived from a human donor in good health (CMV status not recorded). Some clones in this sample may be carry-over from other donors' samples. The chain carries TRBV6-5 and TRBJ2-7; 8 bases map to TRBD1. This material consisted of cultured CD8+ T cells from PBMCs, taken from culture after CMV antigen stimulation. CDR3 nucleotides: TGTGCCAGCAGTTACTCGACAGGGGCTGCCTCCTACGAGCAGTACTTC. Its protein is CASSYSTGAASYEQYF.